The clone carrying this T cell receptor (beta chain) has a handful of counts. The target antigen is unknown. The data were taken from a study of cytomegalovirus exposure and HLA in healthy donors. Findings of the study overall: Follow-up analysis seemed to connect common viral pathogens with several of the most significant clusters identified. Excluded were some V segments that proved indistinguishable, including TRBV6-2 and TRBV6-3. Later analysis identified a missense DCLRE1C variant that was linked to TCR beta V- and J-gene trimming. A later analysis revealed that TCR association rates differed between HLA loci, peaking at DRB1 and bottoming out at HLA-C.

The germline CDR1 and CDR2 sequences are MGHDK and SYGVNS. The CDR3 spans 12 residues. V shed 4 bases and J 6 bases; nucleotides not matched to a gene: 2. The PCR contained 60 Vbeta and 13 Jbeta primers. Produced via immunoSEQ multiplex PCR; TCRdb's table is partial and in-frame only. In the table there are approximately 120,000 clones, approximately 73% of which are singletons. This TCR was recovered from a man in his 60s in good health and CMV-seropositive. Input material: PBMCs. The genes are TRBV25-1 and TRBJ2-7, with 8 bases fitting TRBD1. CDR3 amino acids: CASSVQGVEQYF. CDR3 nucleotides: TGTGCCAGCAGTGTACAGGGGGTCGAGCAGTACTTC.